The source of this TCR beta chain is a study of blood T cell repertoires in COVID-19. Overall study: Samples representing acute and convalescent COVID-19 were sourced from the United States, Italy and Spain. Sample material is recorded as cDNA or gDNA derived from T cells, B-cell-depleted T cells, or PBMCs.

Per the original methods: Reference gene primers were amplified, and this amplification served to estimate nucleated cell counts. Method: immunoSEQ multiplex PCR; TCRdb's copy keeps in-frame clones and lacks some. V and J calls and clone size are as listed in that table; D and trimming were resolved from the DNA. The sample lists under 250,000 clones, 85% to 90% occurring once. This CDR3 is built from 11 residues. From germline, CDR1 is SGHTA and CDR2 FQGNSA. The germline V and J ends were trimmed by 4 bases and 7 bases, with 7 bases remaining between them. This chain connects TRBV7-2 to TRBJ1-2; a weak D match, TRBD1 (5 bases). The sequencing sample was made of peripheral blood. The sequence was obtained from a woman between 65 and 79 years old with active or convalescent COVID-19. This chain's CDR3 is CASSSTVGYTF. The CDR3, as DNA: TGTGCCAGCAGCTCGACAGTTGGCTACACCTTC.